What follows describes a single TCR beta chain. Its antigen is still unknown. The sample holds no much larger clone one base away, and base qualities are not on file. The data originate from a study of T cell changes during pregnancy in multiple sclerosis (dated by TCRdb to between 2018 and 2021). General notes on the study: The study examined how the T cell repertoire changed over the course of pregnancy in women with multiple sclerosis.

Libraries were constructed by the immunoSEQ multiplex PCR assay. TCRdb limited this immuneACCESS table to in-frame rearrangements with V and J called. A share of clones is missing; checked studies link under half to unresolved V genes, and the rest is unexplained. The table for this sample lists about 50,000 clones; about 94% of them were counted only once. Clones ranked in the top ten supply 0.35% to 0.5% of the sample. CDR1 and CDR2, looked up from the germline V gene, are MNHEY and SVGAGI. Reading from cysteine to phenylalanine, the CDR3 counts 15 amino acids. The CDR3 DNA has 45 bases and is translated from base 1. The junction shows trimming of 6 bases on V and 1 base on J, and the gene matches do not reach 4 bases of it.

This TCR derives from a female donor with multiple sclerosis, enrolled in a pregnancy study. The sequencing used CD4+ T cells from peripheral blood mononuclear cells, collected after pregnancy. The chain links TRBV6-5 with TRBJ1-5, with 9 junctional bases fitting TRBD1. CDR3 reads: CASSPDRGSNQPQHF. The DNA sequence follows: TGTGCCAGCAGCCCGGACAGGGGAAGCAATCAGCCCCAGCATTTT.